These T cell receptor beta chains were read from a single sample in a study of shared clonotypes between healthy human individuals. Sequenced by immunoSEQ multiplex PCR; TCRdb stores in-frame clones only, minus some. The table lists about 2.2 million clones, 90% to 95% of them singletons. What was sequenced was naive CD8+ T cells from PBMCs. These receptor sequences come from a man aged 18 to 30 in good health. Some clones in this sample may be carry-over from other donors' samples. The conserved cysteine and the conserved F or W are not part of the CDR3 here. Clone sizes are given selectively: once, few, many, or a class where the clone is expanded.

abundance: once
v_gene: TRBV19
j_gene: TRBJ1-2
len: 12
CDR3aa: ASSIKTGRGGYT

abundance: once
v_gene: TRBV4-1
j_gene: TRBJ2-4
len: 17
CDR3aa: ASSPEAGDSPIAKNIQY

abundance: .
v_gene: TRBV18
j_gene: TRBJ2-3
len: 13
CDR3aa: ASSPSGRKVDTQY

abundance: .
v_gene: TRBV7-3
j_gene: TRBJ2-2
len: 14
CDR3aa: ASSPRASLNTGELF

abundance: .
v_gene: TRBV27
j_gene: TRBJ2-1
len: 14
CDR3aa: ASSWTGGSPDNEQF

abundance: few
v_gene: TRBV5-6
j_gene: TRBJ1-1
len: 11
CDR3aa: ASSERTNTEAF

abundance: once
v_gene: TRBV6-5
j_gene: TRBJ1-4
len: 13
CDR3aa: ASSYASGPNEKLF

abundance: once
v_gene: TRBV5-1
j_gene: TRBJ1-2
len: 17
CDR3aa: ASSFPREGQDPVDYGYT

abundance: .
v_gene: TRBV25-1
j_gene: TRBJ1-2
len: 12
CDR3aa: ASIARDREYGYT

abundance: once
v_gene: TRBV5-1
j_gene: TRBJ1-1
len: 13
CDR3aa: ASSIGQGARTEAF

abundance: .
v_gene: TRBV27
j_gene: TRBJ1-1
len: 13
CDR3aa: ASRRGGPLNTEAF

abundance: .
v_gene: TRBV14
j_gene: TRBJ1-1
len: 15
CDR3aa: ASSQEPTVRGDTEAF

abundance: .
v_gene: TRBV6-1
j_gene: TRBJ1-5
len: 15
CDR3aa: ASSEQTHLRSNQPQH

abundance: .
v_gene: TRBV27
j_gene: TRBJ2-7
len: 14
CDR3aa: ASRLAPGTGFYEQY

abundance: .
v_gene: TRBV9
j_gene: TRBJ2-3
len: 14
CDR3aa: ASSPSLTVSTDTQY

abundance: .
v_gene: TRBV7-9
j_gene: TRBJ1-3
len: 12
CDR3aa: ASSSPGAGNTIY

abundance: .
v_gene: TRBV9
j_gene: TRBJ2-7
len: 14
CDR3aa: ASSVGWGSPLGEQY

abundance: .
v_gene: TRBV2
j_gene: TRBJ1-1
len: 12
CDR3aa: AALGREGNTEAF

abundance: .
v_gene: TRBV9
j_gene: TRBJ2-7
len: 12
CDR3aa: ASSPEALAYEQY

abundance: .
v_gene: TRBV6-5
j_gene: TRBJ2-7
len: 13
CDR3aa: ASSLGGTQTYEQY

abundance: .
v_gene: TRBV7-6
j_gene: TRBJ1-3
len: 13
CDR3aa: GGYITAGSGNTIY

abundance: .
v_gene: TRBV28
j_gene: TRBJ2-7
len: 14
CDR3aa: ASSLLRDRASYEQY

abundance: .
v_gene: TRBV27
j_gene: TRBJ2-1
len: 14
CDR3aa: ASSLSGRSSYNEQF

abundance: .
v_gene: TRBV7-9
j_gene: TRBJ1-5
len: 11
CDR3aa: ASSSGFGQPQH

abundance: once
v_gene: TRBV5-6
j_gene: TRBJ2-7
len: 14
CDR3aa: ASSPDPLGLADEQY

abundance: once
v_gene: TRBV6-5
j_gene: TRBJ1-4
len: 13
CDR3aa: ASSTLGSRNEKLF

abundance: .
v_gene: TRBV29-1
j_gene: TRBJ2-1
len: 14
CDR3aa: SVEDKGAGVYNEQF

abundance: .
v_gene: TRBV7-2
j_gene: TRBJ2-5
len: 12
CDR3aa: ASSLPGPGETQY

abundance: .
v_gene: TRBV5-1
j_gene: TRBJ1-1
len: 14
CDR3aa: ASSWTAVELNTEAF

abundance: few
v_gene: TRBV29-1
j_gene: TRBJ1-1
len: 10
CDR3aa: SVEAPYTEAF

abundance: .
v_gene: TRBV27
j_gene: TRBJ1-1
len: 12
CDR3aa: ASMETGGLTEAF

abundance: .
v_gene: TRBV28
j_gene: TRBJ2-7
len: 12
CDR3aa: ASSLSGSSYEQY

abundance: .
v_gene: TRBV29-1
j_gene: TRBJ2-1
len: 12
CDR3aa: SVGTSGSYNEQF

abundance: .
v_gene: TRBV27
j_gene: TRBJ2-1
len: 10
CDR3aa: ASSLRGNEQF

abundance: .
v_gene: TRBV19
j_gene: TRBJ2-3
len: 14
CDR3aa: ASSPSRGVRADTQY

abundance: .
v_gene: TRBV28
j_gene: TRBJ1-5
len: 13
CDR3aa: ASRPLRDSNQPQH

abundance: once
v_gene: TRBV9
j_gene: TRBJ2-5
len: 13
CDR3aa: ASSVGWREGETQY

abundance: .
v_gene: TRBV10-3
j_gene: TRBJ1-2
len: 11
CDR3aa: AISEGTNYGYT

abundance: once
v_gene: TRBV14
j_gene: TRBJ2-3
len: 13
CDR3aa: ASSLQGGWADTQY

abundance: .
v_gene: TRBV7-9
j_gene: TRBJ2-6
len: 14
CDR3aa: ASSPGPPRGANVLT

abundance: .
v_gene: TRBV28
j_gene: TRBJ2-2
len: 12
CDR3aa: ASSFRGGTGELF

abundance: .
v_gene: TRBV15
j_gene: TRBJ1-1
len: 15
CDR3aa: ATSRVGGDRQRTEAF

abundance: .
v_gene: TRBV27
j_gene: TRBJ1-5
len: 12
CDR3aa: ASSIQGGNQPQH

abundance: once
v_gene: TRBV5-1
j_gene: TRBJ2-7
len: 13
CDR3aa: ASSPLADSRYEQY

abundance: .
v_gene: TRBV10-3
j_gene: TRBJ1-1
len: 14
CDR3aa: AISESIGGYNTEAF

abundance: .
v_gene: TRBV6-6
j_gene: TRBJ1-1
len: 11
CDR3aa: ASSYSAKYIAF

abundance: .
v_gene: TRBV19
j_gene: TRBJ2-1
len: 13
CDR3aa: ASSGRTEPYNEQF

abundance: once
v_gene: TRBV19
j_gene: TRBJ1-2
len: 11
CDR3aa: ASSSLSNYGYT

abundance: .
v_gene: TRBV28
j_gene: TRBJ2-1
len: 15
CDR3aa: ASSLSASGRAYNEQF

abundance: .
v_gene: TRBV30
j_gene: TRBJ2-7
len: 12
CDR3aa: AWSSGRGAYEQY

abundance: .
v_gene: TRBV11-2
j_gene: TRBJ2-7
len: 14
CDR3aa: ASSPLNWGNSYEQY

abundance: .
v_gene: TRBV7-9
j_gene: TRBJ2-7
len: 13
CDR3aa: ASSAPGQGSYEQY

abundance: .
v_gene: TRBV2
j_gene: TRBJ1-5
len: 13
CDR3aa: ASSEEFRGDQPQH

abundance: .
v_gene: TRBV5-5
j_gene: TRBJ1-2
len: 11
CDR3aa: ASSLTEIYGYT

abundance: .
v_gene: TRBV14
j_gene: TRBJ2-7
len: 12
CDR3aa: ASSPSGAFYEQY

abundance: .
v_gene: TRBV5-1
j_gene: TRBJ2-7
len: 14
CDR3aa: ASSLGQGPTPYEQY

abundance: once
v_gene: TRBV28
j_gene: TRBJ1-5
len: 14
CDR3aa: ASSLSDRGGNQPQH

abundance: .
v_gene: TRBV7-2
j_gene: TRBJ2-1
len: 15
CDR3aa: ASRPPAVGSLNNEQF

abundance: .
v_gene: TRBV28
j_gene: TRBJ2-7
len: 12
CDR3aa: ASTTTTYPYEQY